The text below deals with one T cell receptor (beta chain). Its antigen is undetermined. Assay used: immunoSEQ multiplex PCR; TCRdb lists only in-frame clones, some missing. The profile covers roughly 1,600,000 clones, with about 98.5% appearing a single time and under 0.45% taken by the ten largest. This entry is derived from a study of shared clonotypes between healthy human individuals. Study-wide results and caveats: In contrast to clonotypes shared by all four donors, non-shared clonotypes had lower generation probabilities.

Trimming left V 6 bases short and J 2 bases short, with 20 bases between. Germline assignment: CDR1 MDHEN and CDR2 SYDVKM. CDR3 size: 17 residues. Sequencing used naive CD4+ T cells sorted from blood. Subset meaning: CD45RA+ positively selected. The V gene is TRBV28, the J gene TRBJ1-5, with D maybe TRBD1 (6 bases). This sequence was found in a man aged 30 to 39 in good health. The DNA for the CDR3 is TGTGCCAGCAGGTATAGTCAGGGGCGGAGGCGCAATCAGCCCCAGCATTTT. Its translation is CASRYSQGRRRNQPQHF.